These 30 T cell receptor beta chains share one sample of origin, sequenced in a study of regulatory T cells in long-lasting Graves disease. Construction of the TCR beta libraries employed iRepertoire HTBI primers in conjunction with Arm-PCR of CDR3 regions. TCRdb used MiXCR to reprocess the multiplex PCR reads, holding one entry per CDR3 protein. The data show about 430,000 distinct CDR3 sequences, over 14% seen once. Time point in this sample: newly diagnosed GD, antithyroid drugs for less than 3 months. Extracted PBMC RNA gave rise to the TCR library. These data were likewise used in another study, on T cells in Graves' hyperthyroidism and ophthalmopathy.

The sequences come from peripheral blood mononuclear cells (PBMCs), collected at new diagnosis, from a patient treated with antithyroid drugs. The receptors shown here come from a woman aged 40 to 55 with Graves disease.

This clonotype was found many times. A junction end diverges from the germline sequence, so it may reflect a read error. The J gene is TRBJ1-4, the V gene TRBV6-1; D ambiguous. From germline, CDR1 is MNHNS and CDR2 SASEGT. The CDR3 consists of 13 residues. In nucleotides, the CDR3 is TGTGCCGGCAGGACCGGGCATAATGAAAAACTGTTTTTT. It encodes CAGRTGHNEKLFF.

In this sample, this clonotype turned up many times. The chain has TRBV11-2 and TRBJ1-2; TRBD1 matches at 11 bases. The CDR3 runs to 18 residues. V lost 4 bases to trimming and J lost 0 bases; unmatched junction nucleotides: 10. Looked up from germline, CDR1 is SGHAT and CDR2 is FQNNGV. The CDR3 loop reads CASSSYRDRGTANYGYTF. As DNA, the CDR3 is TGTGCCAGCAGCTCCTATCGGGACAGGGGGACAGCTAACTATGGCTACACCTTC.

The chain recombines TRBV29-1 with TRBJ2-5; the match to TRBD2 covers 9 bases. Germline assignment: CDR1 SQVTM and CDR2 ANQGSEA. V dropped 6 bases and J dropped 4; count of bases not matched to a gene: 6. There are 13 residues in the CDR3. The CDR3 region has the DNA TGCAGCGTCTTAGCGGGAGTCGGAGAGACCCAGTACTTC. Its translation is CSVLAGVGETQYF.

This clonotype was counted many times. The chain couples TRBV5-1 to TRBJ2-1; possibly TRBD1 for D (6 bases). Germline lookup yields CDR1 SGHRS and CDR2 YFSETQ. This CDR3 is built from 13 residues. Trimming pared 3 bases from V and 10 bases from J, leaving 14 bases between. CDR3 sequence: CASSYSDRGEQFF. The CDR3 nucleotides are TGCGCCAGCAGCTACTCCGATAGGGGGGAGCAGTTCTTC.

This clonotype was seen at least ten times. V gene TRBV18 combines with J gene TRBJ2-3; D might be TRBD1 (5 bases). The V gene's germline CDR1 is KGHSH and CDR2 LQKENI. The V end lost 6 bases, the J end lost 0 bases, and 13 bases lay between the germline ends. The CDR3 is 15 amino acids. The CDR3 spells CASSRGAGSTDTQYF. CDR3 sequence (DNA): TGTGCCAGCTCCCGAGGAGCAGGGAGCACAGATACGCAGTATTTT.

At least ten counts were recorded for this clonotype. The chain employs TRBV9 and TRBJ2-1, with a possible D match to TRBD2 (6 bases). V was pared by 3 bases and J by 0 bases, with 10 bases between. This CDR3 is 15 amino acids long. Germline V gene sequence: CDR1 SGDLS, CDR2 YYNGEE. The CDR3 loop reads CASSALANSYNEQFF. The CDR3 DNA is TGTGCCAGCAGCGCGCTAGCGAACTCCTACAATGAGCAGTTCTTC.

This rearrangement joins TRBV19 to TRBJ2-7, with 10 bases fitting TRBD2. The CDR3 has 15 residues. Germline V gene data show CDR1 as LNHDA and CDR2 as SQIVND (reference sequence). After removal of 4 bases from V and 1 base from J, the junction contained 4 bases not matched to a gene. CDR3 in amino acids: CASSTRTSGSYEQYF. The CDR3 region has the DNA TGTGCCAGTAGTACTAGGACTAGCGGTTCCTACGAGCAGTACTTC.

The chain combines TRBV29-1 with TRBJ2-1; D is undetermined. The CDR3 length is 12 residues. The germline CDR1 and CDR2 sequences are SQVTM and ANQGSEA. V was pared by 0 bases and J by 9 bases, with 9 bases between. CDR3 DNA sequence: TGCAGCGTTGAAGACCTGAGAGGTGAGCAGTTCTTC. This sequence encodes CSVEDLRGEQFF.

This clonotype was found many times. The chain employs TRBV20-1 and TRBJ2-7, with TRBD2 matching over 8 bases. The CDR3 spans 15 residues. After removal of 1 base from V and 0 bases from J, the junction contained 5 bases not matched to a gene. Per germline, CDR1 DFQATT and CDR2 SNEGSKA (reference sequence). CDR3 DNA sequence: TGCAGTGCTAGAGTCGGGAGGGCAAACTCCTACGAGCAGTACTTC. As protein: CSARVGRANSYEQYF.

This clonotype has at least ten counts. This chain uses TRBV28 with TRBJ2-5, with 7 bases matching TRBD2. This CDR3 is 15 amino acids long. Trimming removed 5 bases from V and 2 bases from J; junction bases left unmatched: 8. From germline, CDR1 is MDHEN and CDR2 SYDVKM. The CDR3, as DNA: TGTGCCAGCAGTCCCGGTTGGGGGGGGCAAGAGACCCAGTACTTC. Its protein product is CASSPGWGGQETQYF. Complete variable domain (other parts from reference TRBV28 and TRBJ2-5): DVKVTQSSRYLVKRTGEKVFLECVQDMDHENMFWYRQDPGLGLRLIYFSYDVKMKEKGDIPEGYSVSREKKERFSLILESASTNQTSMYLCASSPGWGGQETQYFGPGTRLLVL.

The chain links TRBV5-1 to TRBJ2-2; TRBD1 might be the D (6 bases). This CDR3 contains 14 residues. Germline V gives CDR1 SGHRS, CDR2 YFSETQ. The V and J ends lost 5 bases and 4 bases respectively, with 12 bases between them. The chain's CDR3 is CASRQGQSTGELFF. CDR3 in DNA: TGCGCCAGCAGACAGGGTCAGAGCACCGGGGAGCTGTTTTTT. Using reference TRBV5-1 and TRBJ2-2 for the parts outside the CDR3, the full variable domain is KAGVTQTPRYLIKTRGQQVTLSCSPISGHRSVSWYQQTPGQGLQFLFEYFSETQRNKGNFPGRFSGRQFSNSRSEMNVSTLELGDSALYLCASRQGQSTGELFFGEGSRLTVL.

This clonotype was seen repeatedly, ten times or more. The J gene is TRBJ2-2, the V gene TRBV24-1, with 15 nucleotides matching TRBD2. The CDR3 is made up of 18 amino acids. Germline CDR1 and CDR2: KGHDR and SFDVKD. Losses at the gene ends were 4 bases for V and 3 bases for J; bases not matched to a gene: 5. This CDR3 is CATSERTSGRAHTGELFF. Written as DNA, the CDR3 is TGTGCCACCAGTGAAAGGACTAGCGGGAGGGCCCACACCGGGGAGCTGTTTTTT.

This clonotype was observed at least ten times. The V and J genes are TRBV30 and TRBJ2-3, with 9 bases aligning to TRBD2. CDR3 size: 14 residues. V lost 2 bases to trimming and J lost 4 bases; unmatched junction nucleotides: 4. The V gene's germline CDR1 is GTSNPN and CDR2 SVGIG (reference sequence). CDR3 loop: CAWSNLAGSDTQYF. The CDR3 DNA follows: TGTGCCTGGAGTAACCTAGCGGGATCAGATACGCAGTATTTT.

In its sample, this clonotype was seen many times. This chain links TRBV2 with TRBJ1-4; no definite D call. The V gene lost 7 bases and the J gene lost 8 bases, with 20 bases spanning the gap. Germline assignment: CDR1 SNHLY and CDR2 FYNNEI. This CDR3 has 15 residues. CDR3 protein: CASKLRLGPEEKLFF. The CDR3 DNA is TGTGCCAGCAAACTCCGGCTAGGACCGGAGGAAAAACTGTTTTTT. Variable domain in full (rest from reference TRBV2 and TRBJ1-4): EPEVTQTPSHQVTQMGQEVILRCVPISNHLYFYWYRQILGQKVEFLVSFYNNEISEKSEIFDDQFSVERPDGSNFTLKIRSTKLEDSAMYFCASKLRLGPEEKLFFGSGTQLSVL.

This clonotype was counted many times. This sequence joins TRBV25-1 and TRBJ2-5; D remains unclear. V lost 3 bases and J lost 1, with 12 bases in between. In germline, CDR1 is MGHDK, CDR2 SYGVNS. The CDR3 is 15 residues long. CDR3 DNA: TGTGCCAGCAGTGAGGGGTCCTCCACCCAAGAGACCCAGTACTTC. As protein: CASSEGSSTQETQYF.

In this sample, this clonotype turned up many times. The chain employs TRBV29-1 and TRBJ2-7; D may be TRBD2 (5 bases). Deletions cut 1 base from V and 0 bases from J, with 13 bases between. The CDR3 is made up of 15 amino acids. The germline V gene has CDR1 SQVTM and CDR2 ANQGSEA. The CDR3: CSVEGDGESSYEQYF. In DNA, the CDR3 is TGCAGCGTTGAAGGCGATGGGGAGAGCTCCTACGAGCAGTACTTC.

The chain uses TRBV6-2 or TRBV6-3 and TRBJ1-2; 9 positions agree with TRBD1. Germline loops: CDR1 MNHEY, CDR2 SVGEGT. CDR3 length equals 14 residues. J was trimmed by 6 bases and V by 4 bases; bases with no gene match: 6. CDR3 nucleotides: TGTGCCAGCAGTTCCGAGGGACAGGGACATGGCTACACCTTC. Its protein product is CASSSEGQGHGYTF.

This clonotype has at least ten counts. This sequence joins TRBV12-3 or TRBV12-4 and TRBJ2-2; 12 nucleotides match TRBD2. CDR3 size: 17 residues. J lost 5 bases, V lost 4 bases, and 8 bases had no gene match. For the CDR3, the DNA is TGTGCCAGCAGTTGGAGACTAGCGGGAGCTGGGACCGGGGAGCTGTTTTTT. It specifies CASSWRLAGAGTGELFF.

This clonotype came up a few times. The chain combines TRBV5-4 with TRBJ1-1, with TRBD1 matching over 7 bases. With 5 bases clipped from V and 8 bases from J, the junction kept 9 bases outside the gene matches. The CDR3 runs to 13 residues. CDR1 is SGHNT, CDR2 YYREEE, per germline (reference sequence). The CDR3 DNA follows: TGTGCCAGCAGATATGGAAGGGGGCAAGAAGCTTTCTTT. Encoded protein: CASRYGRGQEAFF.

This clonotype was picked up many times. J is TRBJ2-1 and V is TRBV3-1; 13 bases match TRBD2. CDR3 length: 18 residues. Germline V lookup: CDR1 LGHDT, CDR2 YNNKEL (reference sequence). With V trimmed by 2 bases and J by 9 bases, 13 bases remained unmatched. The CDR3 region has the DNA TGTGCCAGCAGCCAACAAGCTACGGGACTAGCGGGATTCAGTGAGCAGTTCTTC. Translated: CASSQQATGLAGFSEQFF.

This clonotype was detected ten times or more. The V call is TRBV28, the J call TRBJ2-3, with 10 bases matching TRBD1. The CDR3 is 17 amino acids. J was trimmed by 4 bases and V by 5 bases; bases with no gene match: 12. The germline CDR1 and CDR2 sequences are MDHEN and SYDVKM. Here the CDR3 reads CASSPTTLDRGSDTQYF. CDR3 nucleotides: TGTGCCAGCAGTCCCACCACCCTGGACAGGGGGTCAGATACGCAGTATTTT. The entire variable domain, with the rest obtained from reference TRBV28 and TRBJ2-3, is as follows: DVKVTQSSRYLVKRTGEKVFLECVQDMDHENMFWYRQDPGLGLRLIYFSYDVKMKEKGDIPEGYSVSREKKERFSLILESASTNQTSMYLCASSPTTLDRGSDTQYFGPGTRLTVL.

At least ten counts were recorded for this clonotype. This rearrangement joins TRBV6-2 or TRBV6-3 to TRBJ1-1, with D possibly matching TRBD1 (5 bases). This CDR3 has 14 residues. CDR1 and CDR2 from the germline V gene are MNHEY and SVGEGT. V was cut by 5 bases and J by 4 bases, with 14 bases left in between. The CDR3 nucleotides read TGTGCCAGCAGTGAAATGGGGCTGGGCACTGAAGCTTTCTTT. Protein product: CASSEMGLGTEAFF.

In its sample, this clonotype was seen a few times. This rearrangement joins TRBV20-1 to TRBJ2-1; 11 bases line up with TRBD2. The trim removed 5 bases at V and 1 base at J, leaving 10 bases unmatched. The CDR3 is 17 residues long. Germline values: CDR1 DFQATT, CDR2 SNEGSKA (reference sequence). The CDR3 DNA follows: TGCAGTGCTCGACACCTAACTAGCGGGAGATCCTACAATGAGCAGTTCTTC. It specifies CSARHLTSGRSYNEQFF.

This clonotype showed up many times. This CDR3 is CASWTSGIPDTQYF. The CDR3 DNA sequence: TGTGCCAGCTGGACTAGCGGGATTCCAGATACGCAGTATTTT. The V call is TRBV27, the J call TRBJ2-3; TRBD2 aligns across 12 bases. The CDR3 sequence is 14 residues long. J gave up 4 bases and V 8 bases, and 4 bases lay outside the gene matches. Germline V gene sequence: CDR1 MNHEY, CDR2 SMNVEV (reference sequence).

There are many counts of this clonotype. In nucleotides, the CDR3 is TGTGCCAGCAGCGTAGAGGGACAACAGTGGAATGAGCAGTTCTTC. This gives the protein CASSVEGQQWNEQFF. The chain links TRBV9 to TRBJ2-1; TRBD1 might be the D (6 bases). Germline V gives CDR1 SGDLS, CDR2 YYNGEE. Trimming left V 0 bases short and J 7 bases short, with 14 bases between. The CDR3 length is 15 residues. Full variable domain (missing parts from reference TRBV9 and TRBJ2-1): DSGVTQTPKHLITATGQRVTLRCSPRSGDLSVYWYQQSLDQGLQFLIQYYNGEERAKGNILERFSAQQFPDLHSELNLSSLELGDSALYFCASSVEGQQWNEQFFGPGTRLTVL.

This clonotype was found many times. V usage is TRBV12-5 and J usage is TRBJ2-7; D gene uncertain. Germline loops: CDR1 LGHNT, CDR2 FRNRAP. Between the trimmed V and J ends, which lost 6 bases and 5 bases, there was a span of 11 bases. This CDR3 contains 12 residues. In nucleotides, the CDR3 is TGTGCTAGTGGCCTTGGGGTCCACGAGCAGTACTTC. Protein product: CASGLGVHEQYF.

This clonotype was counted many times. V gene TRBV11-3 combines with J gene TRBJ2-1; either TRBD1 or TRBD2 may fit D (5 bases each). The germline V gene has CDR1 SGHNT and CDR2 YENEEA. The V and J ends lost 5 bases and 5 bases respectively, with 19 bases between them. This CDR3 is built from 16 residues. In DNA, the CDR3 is TGTGCCAGCAGCCCAAGACTGAGGGGAGACCACAATGAGCAGTTCTTC. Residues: CASSPRLRGDHNEQFF.

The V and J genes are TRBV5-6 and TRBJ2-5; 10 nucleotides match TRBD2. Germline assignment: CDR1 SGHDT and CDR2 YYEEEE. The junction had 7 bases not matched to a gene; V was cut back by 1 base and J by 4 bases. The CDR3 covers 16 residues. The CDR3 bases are TGTGCCAGCAGCTTGAAGGGACTAGCGTTTTCAGAGACCCAGTACTTC. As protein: CASSLKGLAFSETQYF.

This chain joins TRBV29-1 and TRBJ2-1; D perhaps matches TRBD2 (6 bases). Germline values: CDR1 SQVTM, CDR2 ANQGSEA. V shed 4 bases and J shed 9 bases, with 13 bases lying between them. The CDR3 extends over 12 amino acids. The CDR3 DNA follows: TGCAGCGTTGGGGGACTCTGGGGTGAGCAGTTCTTC. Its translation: CSVGGLWGEQFF.

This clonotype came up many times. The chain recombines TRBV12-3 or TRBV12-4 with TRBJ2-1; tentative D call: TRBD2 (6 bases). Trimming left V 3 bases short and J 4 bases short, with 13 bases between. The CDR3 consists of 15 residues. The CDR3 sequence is CASSLVREQYNEQFF. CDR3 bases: TGTGCCAGCAGTTTGGTTCGGGAGCAGTACAATGAGCAGTTCTTC.